This TCR beta chain was sequenced during a study of shared clonotypes between healthy human individuals. Overall study results and limits: Sequencing depth was expected to influence donor clonotype sharing.

The authors' processing: ImmunoSEQ output lacked quality scores and full-length reads, limiting matched filtering. Produced via immunoSEQ multiplex PCR; TCRdb's table is partial and in-frame only. The V and J calls and clone size are taken from that table; D and trimming were inferred from the DNA. The sample contains about 480,000 clones, 79% of which appear only once. With respect to this clone: The antigen remains undetermined.

CDR1 SGHTA and CDR2 FQGNSA come from the germline V gene. This CDR3 has 16 residues. Trimming stripped 1 base from V and 0 bases from J, with 12 bases between. This sequence joins TRBV7-2 and TRBJ1-1, with D unclear. Sequenced material: PBMCs. The clonotype comes from a woman in her 40s in good health. Some clones in this sample may be carry-over from other donors' samples. The CDR3 coding sequence is TGTGCCAGCAGCTTAGGAGTAGCCCGGATGAACACTGAAGCTTTCTTT. This gives the protein CASSLGVARMNTEAFF.